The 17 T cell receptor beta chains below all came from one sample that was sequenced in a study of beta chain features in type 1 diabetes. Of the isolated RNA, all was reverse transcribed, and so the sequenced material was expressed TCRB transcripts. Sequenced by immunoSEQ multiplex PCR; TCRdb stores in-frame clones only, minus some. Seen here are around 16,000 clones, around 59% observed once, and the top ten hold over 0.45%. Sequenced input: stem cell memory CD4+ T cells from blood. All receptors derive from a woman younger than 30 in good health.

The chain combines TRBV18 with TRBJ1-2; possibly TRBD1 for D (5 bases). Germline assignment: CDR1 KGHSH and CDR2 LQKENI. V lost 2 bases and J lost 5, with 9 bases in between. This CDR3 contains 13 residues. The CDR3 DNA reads TGTGCCAGCTCACCAACAGGAGATTATGGCTACACCTTC. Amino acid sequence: CASSPTGDYGYTF.

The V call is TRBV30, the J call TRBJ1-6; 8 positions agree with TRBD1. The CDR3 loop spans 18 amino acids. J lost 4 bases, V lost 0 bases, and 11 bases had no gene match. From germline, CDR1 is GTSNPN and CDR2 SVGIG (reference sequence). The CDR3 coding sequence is TGTGCCTGGAGTGTCGGGCAGGGGGCTGTTCGGTATAATTCACCCCTCCACTTT. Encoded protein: CAWSVGQGAVRYNSPLHF.

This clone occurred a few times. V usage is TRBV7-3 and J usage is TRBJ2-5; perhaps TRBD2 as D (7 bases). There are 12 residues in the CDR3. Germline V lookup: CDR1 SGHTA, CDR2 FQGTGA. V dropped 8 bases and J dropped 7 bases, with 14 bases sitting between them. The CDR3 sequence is CASSEGGVTQYF. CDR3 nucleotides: TGTGCCAGCTCTGAAGGGGGGGTGACCCAGTACTTC.

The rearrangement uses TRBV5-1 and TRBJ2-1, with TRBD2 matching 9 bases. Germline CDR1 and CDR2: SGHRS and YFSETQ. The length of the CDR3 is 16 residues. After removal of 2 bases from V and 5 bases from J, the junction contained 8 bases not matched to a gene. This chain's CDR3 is CASSFNGASGDNEQFF. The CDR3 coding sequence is TGCGCCAGCAGCTTCAACGGGGCTAGCGGGGACAATGAGCAGTTCTTC.

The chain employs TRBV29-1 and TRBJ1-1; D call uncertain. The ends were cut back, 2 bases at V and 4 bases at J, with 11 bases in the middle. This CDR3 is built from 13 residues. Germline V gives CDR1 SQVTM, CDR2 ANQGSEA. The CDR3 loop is CSVERKTGTEAFF. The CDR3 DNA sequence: TGCAGCGTTGAAAGGAAAACGGGCACTGAAGCTTTCTTT.

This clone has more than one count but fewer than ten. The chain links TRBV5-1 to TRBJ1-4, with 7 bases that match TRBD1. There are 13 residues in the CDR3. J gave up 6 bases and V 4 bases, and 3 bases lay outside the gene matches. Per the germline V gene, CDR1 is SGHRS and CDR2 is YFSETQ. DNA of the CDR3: TGCGCCAGCAGCGTCACAGGGGATGAAAAACTGTTTTTT. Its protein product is CASSVTGDEKLFF.

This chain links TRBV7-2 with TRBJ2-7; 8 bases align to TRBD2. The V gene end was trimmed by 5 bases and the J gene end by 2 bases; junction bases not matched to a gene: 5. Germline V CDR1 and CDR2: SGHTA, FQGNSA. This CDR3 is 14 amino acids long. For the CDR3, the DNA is TGTGCCAGCAGCCCCAGCGGGAGCGCCTACGAGCAGTACTTC. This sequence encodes CASSPSGSAYEQYF.

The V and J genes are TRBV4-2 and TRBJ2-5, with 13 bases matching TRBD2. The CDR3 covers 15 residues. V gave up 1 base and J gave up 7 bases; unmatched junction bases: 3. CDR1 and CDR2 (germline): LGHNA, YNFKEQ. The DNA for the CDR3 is TGTGCCAGCAGCCAAGGGACTAGCGGGAGAGGGACCCAGTACTTC. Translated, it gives CASSQGTSGRGTQYF.

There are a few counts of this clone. CDR3 DNA sequence: TGTGCCAGCAGCCTTGGCTTCCTAGGACAGGCATTTTGGCACACTGAAGCTTTCTTT. The encoded protein is CASSLGFLGQAFWHTEAFF. The V gene is TRBV11-2, the J gene TRBJ1-1; 7 nucleotides match TRBD1. The CDR3 is 19 amino acids. J gave up 3 bases and V 5 bases, and 21 bases lay outside the gene matches. In germline, CDR1 is SGHAT, CDR2 FQNNGV.

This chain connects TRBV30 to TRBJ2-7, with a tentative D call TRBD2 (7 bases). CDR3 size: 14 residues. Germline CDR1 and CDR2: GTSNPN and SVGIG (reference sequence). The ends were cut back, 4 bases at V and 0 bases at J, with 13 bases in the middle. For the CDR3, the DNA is TGTGCCTGGAAGGGAGGGGACATCTCCTACGAGCAGTACTTC. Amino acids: CAWKGGDISYEQYF.

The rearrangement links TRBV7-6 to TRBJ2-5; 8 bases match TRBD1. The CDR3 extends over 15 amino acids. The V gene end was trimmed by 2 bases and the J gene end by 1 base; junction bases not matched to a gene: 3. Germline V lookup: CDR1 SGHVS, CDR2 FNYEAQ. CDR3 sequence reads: CASSLQGAGQETQYF. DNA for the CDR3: TGTGCCAGCAGCTTACAGGGGGCCGGCCAAGAGACCCAGTACTTC.

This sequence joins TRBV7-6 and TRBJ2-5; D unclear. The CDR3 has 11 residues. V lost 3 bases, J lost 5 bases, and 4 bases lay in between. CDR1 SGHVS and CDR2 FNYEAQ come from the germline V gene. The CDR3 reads CASSFSETQYF. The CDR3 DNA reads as TGTGCCAGCAGCTTCTCGGAGACCCAGTACTTC.

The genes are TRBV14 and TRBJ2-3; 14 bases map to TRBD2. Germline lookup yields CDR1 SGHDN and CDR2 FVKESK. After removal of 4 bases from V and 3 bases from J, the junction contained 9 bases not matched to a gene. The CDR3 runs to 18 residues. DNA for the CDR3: TGTGCCAGCAGCCCAAATTATGGGACTAGCGGGAGAACAGATACGCAGTATTTT. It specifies CASSPNYGTSGRTDTQYF.

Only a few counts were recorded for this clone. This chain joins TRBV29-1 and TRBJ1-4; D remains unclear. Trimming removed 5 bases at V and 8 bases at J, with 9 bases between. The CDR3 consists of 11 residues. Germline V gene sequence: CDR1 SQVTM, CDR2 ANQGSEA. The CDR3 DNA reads TGCAGCGTTCAGGTGGGCGAAAAACTGTTTTTT. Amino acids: CSVQVGEKLFF.

Here the CDR3 reads CASSSQATSRNEQFF. CDR3 sequence (DNA): TGTGCCAGCAGCTCGCAAGCAACTTCACGGAATGAGCAGTTCTTC. The chain combines TRBV7-8 with TRBJ2-1; D unclear. CDR1 is SGHVS, CDR2 FQNEAQ, per germline. Trimming shortened V by 4 bases and J by 7 bases, and 17 bases separated the two germline ends. There are 15 residues in the CDR3.

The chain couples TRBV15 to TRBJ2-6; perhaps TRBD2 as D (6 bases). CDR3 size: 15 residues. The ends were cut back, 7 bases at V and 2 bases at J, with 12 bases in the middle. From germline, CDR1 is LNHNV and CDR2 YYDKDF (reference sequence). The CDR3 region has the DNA TGTGCCACCACGCCGGGGGAGGCTGGGGCCAACGTCCTGACTTTC. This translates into CATTPGEAGANVLTF.

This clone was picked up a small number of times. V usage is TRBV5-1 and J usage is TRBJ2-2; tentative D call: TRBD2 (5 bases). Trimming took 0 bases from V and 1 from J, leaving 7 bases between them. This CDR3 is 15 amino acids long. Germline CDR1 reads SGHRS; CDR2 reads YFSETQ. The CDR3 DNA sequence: TGCGCCAGCAGCTTGGTACTAGAGAACACCGGGGAGCTGTTTTTT. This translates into CASSLVLENTGELFF.